The 22 T cell receptor beta chains below come from one sample, sequenced in a study of T cell changes during pregnancy in multiple sclerosis. The method was immunoSEQ multiplex PCR; TCRdb's version includes in-frame clones alone and lacks a portion of them. The sample lists over 85,000 clones; about nine tenths were seen once. Sample: peripheral blood, taken in the second trimester of pregnancy. The receptors stem from a female donor in good health, enrolled as a control in a pregnancy study.

The chain couples TRBV28 to TRBJ1-1; no clear D. The germline CDR1 and CDR2 sequences are MDHEN and SYDVKM. The CDR3 contains 13 residues. The germline V and J ends were trimmed by 3 bases and 11 bases, with 16 bases remaining between them. The CDR3 here is CASSFINPPGAFF. CDR3 nucleotide sequence: TGTGCCAGCAGTTTCATTAATCCCCCCGGGGCTTTCTTT.

The genes are TRBV6-5 and TRBJ2-7, with 9 bases lining up with TRBD1. Germline values: CDR1 MNHEY, CDR2 SVGAGI. The CDR3 has 15 residues. J was trimmed by 1 base and V by 2 bases; bases with no gene match: 3. Written as DNA, the CDR3 is TGTGCCAGCAGTTACGGGACAGGGTCATCCTACGAGCAGTACTTC. Protein product: CASSYGTGSSYEQYF.

This clone was seen a few times. The V and J genes are TRBV14 and TRBJ1-1; possible D gene TRBD1, 6 bases. The ends were cut back, 5 bases at V and 6 bases at J, with 16 bases in the middle. Germline V gene data show CDR1 as SGHDN and CDR2 as FVKESK. This CDR3 comprises 14 residues. Here the CDR3 DNA reads TGTGCCAGCAGCGTTATCCAGGGGTCGGCTGAAGCTTTCTTT. Its translation: CASSVIQGSAEAFF.

J is TRBJ2-5 and V is TRBV18; D unclear. Germline V lookup: CDR1 KGHSH, CDR2 LQKENI. CDR3 size: 13 residues. V gave up 4 bases and J gave up 2 bases, with 8 bases separating them. The CDR3 sequence is CASSLGFQETQYF. The CDR3 coding sequence is TGTGCCAGCTCACTGGGCTTTCAAGAGACCCAGTACTTC.

In DNA, the CDR3 is TGTGCCAGCAGCGCAACTTCTCTGAACACTGAAGCTTTCTTT. Translating it yields CASSATSLNTEAFF. The J gene is TRBJ1-1, the V gene TRBV7-9; no clear D gene. Germline CDR1 SEHNR, CDR2 FQNEAQ (reference sequence). The CDR3 runs to 14 residues. Trimming cost V 5 bases and J 0 bases, with 10 bases left between them.

The CDR3 DNA follows: TGTGCCACCAGCAGAGATATTAGTGAGGGGGTTGAAGCTTTCTTT. It specifies CATSRDISEGVEAFF. V is TRBV15 and J is TRBJ1-1; a possible D gene is TRBD1 (6 bases). V was pared by 0 bases and J by 7 bases, with 15 bases between. The CDR3 is 15 amino acids. Looked up from germline, CDR1 is LNHNV and CDR2 is YYDKDF (reference sequence).

In nucleotides, the CDR3 is TGCGCCAGCAGCTACCAGGGGAAGGATGAAAAACTGTTTTTT. Residues: CASSYQGKDEKLFF. The chain links TRBV5-1 to TRBJ1-4; TRBD1 is a possible D gene (6 bases). Germline CDR1 reads SGHRS; CDR2 reads YFSETQ. The CDR3 extends over 14 amino acids. The V end was cut by 3 bases, the J end by 6 bases, with 12 bases between. Filled out from reference TRBV5-1 and TRBJ1-4, the complete variable domain reads KAGVTQTPRYLIKTRGQQVTLSCSPISGHRSVSWYQQTPGQGLQFLFEYFSETQRNKGNFPGRFSGRQFSNSRSEMNVSTLELGDSALYLCASSYQGKDEKLFFGSGTQLSVL.

J is TRBJ2-5 and V is TRBV27; D remains unclear. Germline V gives CDR1 MNHEY, CDR2 SMNVEV (reference sequence). V shed 6 bases and J shed 5 bases, with 13 bases lying between them. CDR3 size: 13 residues. CDR3 nucleotides: TGTGCCAGCAGGAGTCTCTATTCGGAGACCCAGTACTTC. As protein: CASRSLYSETQYF.

For this clone: In the same sample, other DNA sequences code for this CDR3. V and J are TRBV27 and TRBJ1-6; D remains unclear. This CDR3 is built from 14 residues. Trimming stripped 5 bases from V and 3 bases from J, with 8 bases between. Per germline, CDR1 MNHEY and CDR2 SMNVEV (reference sequence). This CDR3 reads CASSLEGYNSPLHF. CDR3 DNA sequence: TGTGCCAGCAGTCTCGAGGGCTATAATTCACCCCTCCACTTT.

The chain employs TRBV6-4 and TRBJ1-5; 7 nucleotides match TRBD1. The junction had 8 bases not matched to a gene; V was cut back by 3 bases and J by 6 bases. CDR1 MRHNA and CDR2 SNTAGT come from the germline V gene. This CDR3 is 15 amino acids long. CDR3 in DNA: TGTGCCAGCAGTGATGTCAGGGGGAAGCGTCAGCCCCAGCATTTT. Its protein product is CASSDVRGKRQPQHF.

The chain has TRBV19 and TRBJ2-5; TRBD2 matches at 10 bases. V shed 4 bases, J shed 1 base, and the junction held 15 bases outside the gene matches. Germline CDR1 is LNHDA and CDR2 is SQIVND (reference sequence). This CDR3 spans 19 amino acids. This chain's CDR3 is CASSSPSGGFTGSQETQYF. CDR3 DNA: TGTGCCAGTAGTAGCCCTAGCGGGGGTTTTACAGGCTCCCAAGAGACCCAGTACTTC.

The chain is built from TRBV11-2 and TRBJ1-4; 10 bases align to TRBD1. Germline loops: CDR1 SGHAT, CDR2 FQNNGV. The CDR3 runs to 14 residues. Germline trimming cut 5 bases from V and 6 bases from J; bases unmatched to any gene: 3. This CDR3 is CASSLDRGYEKLFF. CDR3 sequence (DNA): TGTGCCAGCAGCCTGGACAGGGGGTATGAAAAACTGTTTTTT.

This clone was seen just once. This chain links TRBV19 with TRBJ2-7; TRBD1 matches 9 bases. The germline CDR1 and CDR2 sequences are LNHDA and SQIVND (reference sequence). This CDR3 comprises 16 residues. J was trimmed by 2 bases and V by 1 base; bases with no gene match: 6. The CDR3: CASSIGWRQGAYEQYF. The CDR3 bases are TGTGCCAGTAGTATAGGCTGGAGACAGGGGGCCTACGAGCAGTACTTC.

V usage is TRBV6-1 and J usage is TRBJ1-1; unclear D gene. Deletions cut 3 bases from V and 1 base from J, with 6 bases between. Per the germline V gene, CDR1 is MNHNS and CDR2 is SASEGT. This CDR3 has 13 residues. CDR3 sequence reads: CASSDSQNTEAFF. CDR3 DNA sequence: TGTGCCAGCAGTGACTCACAGAACACTGAAGCTTTCTTT.

This clone has a single count. The chain uses TRBV28 and TRBJ1-2; TRBD1 matches 10 bases. The V segment lost 5 bases and the J segment 8 bases; nucleotides outside the gene matches: 11. In germline, CDR1 is MDHEN, CDR2 SYDVKM. This CDR3 contains 15 residues. The CDR3 DNA sequence: TGTGCCAGCAGTCCCACGGGACAGGGGATCGGCGGCTACACCTTC. Translated, it gives CASSPTGQGIGGYTF.

The chain is built from TRBV5-1 and TRBJ2-2, with 9 nucleotides matching TRBD2. This CDR3 comprises 15 residues. Germline V gene data show CDR1 as SGHRS and CDR2 as YFSETQ. Trimming cost V 4 bases and J 4 bases; bases outside gene matches: 5. CDR3 nucleotides: TGCGCCAGCAGCCCGACTAGCGGAGTCACCGGGGAGCTGTTTTTT. Protein product: CASSPTSGVTGELFF.

This chain links TRBV7-9 with TRBJ1-4; 11 nucleotides match TRBD1. CDR3 length: 14 amino acids. CDR1 SEHNR and CDR2 FQNEAQ come from the germline V gene (reference sequence). The trim removed 5 bases at V and 5 bases at J, leaving 1 base unmatched. This CDR3 is CASSRDRGNEKLFF. CDR3 DNA sequence: TGTGCCAGCAGCCGGGACAGGGGGAATGAAAAACTGTTTTTT.

This chain uses TRBV5-4 with TRBJ1-1, with D perhaps TRBD1 (5 bases). This CDR3 is 13 amino acids long. Germline V gives CDR1 SGHNT, CDR2 YYREEE (reference sequence). The V and J ends lost 2 bases and 1 base respectively, with 6 bases between them. In DNA form, the CDR3 reads TGTGCCAGCAGCTTTACAGGGAACACTGAAGCTTTCTTT. Translated: CASSFTGNTEAFF.

A remark on this clone: A read error may produce the germline difference seen at one junction end. This rearrangement joins TRBV5-1 to TRBJ2-6, with a weak D call TRBD1 (5 bases). The CDR3 sequence is 16 residues long. Germline-derived CDR1 and CDR2 are SGHRS and YFSETQ. CDR3 residues: CASSLAQVGGANVPTF. DNA for the CDR3: TGCGCCAGCAGCTTGGCCCAGGTGGGTGGGGCCAACGTCCCGACTTTC.

This clone came up once. The chain combines TRBV7-9 with TRBJ2-7; the match to TRBD2 covers 14 bases. J lost 0 bases, V lost 5 bases, and 3 bases had no gene match. This CDR3 contains 16 residues. Germline V gene data show CDR1 as SEHNR and CDR2 as FQNEAQ (reference sequence). CDR3 DNA sequence: TGTGCCAGCAGCATAGGGACTAGCGGGAGCTCCTACGAGCAGTACTTC. Its protein is CASSIGTSGSSYEQYF. The full variable domain, with the rest looked up from reference TRBV7-9 and TRBJ2-7, is DTGVSQNPRHKITKRGQNVTFRCDPISEHNRLYWYRQTLGQGPEFLTYFQNEAQLEKSRLLSDRFSAERPKGSFSTLEIQRTEQGDSAMYLCASSIGTSGSSYEQYFGPGTRLTVT.

This clone has only one observation. The chain has TRBV28 and TRBJ1-1; D possibly corresponds to TRBD1 (6 bases). The V end lost 5 bases, the J end lost 1 base, and 14 bases lay between the germline ends. Germline V CDR1 and CDR2: MDHEN, SYDVKM. The CDR3 extends over 15 amino acids. CDR3 region: CASSPSTGANTEAFF. In nucleotides, the CDR3 is TGTGCCAGCAGTCCCTCGACAGGCGCGAACACTGAAGCTTTCTTT.

The V and J genes are TRBV19 and TRBJ2-1; TRBD2 matches at 7 bases. The junction had 12 bases not matched to a gene; V was cut back by 0 bases and J by 13 bases. CDR1 is LNHDA, CDR2 SQIVND, per germline (reference sequence). The CDR3 length is 15 residues. The CDR3: CASSIEVGTNDFQFF. The CDR3 bases are TGTGCCAGTAGTATAGAAGTCGGGACTAACGACTTCCAGTTCTTC.